This T cell receptor (beta chain) was recorded in a study of OX40 agonist ivuxolimab in advanced cancers. Describing the broader study: Ivuxolimab was a fully human IgG2 agonistic monoclonal antibody targeting the costimulatory receptor OX40 (CD134). Intravenous ivuxolimab was administered to patients every 2 weeks at six dose levels: 0.01, 0.1, 0.3, 1.5, 3 and 10 mg/kg. Of the 50 or so patients in dose escalation, about 20 had hepatocellular carcinoma, approximately 15 had melanoma, 9 had renal cell carcinoma and 9 had head and neck cancer. In the dose-escalation cohort, roughly four fifths of patients were male, and the mean age was around 60 years, with a range of 23 to 79. Prior anti-PD-1, anti-PD-L1 or anti-CTLA-4 therapy was permitted, and checkpoint inhibitors had been received by less than 45% of dose-escalation patients. Partial responses occurred in three dose-escalation patients: two with cutaneous melanoma and one with hepatocellular carcinoma. Peripheral TCRbeta sequencing aimed to test whether ivuxolimab altered TCR sequence diversity and caused clonal T-cell expansion. The monotherapy dose-escalation portion (N ≈ 52 patients) of the phase I ivuxolimab trial is reported in the paper.

Genomic DNA was extracted from sorted cells for sequencing of the TCRbeta CDR3 region. TCRbeta CDR3 regions were sequenced using the immunoSEQ Assay. TCRdb retrieved this table from immuneACCESS and kept in-frame rearrangements only. Not all clones are present; in checked studies, unresolved V genes account for under half, and no reason is known for the remainder. The sample has just under 65,000 clones on record, roughly 86% of them singletons. Around 10% of the sample is in the top ten clones. What the authors observed across the whole study: The antigen specificity of the peripheral T cells that underwent clonal expansion was not determined. At doses of 0.1 to 3.0 mg/kg, clonal expansion of both CD4+ and CD8+ T cells in blood was seen between baseline and week 6. In the 0.1-3.0 mg/kg groups, partial responders were among the patients with the lowest normalized peripheral clonal expansion, particularly in CD8+ T cells. Low levels of normalized T-cell clonal expansion were also shown by some nonresponding patients. On average, CD8+ T cells showed more expanded clones than CD4+ T cells after ivuxolimab.

The trial excluded patients who had a history of autoimmune disease or who were on systemic immunosuppression. In every dose cohort, peripheral blood was drawn for TCR sequencing at baseline, cycle 4 day 1, and cycle 7 day 1. The samples were drawn from a first-in-human, open-label, multicenter phase I dose-escalation trial of ivuxolimab. Adults with locally advanced or metastatic melanoma, renal cell carcinoma, hepatocellular carcinoma or head and neck squamous cell carcinoma were enrolled in the trial. Before TCR sequencing, CD4+ T cells and CD8+ T cells from peripheral blood were sorted into separate populations. A word on this clone: The antigen it binds to is not known. No quality values exist for individual bases; no much larger clone is one base distant.

Per the germline V gene (reference sequence), LNHNV is the CDR1 and YYDKDF is the CDR2. Trimming takes 6 bases off V and 4 bases off J; junction bases not matched to a gene: 9. Counted from cysteine to phenylalanine, this CDR3 has 15 amino acids. The kept DNA is CDR3 alone, 45 bases in frame from the first base. Recombination linked TRBV15 to TRBJ1-3, with 7 bases matching TRBD1. This clonotype was sampled from an adult with an advanced solid tumor such as melanoma, head and neck, liver or kidney cancer. The sequences come from CD4+ or CD8+ T cells sorted from blood, collected in a trial of the OX40 agonist ivuxolimab. The CDR3 protein is CATRSQGKSGNTIYF. The DNA sequence follows: TGTGCCACCAGGTCACAGGGGAAATCCGGAAACACCATATATTTT.